A selection of T cell receptor beta chains follows, all from one sample in a study of blood T cells in healthy people across ages. In TCRdb, the 5' RACE reads were re-called with MiXCR into one record per CDR3 protein. The data hold 650,000 to 800,000 distinct CDR3 sequences, with approximately 52% observed a single time. The material sequenced was blood. The receptors stem from a woman of 80 years or more in good health. Both conserved end residues are part of each CDR3. Each record gives: clone size, V gene, CDR3 protein. A clone size is listed for some rows: how often the clone was seen (once, few, many), or a class if it is expanded.

size: .
V: TRBV6-1
CDR3: CASSGRTGSWSGYTF

size: .
V: TRBV5-1
CDR3: CASSLDPNRVETQYF

size: many
V: TRBV5-1
CDR3: CASSSDLGGTDTQYF

size: .
V: TRBV7-2
CDR3: CASSSRDRDTQYF

size: .
V: TRBV14
CDR3: CASSQKSRGALYEQYF

size: few
V: TRBV25-1
CDR3: CASSRRRGGGTEAFF

size: .
V: TRBV11-2
CDR3: CASSSPGQSYEQYF

size: .
V: TRBV7-6
CDR3: CASSFRTQNTDTQYF

size: many
V: TRBV12-3/TRBV12-4
CDR3: CASNTLYLAGNNEQFF

size: many
V: TRBV5-1
CDR3: CASSPPGLDTEAFF

size: .
V: TRBV6-5
CDR3: CASSDERLYEQYF

size: .
V: TRBV12-3/TRBV12-4
CDR3: CASSLGWQGYGRYF

size: once
V: TRBV25-1
CDR3: CASSESGRQGEGDELYF

size: few
V: TRBV29-1
CDR3: CSARETNTEAFF

size: .
V: TRBV15
CDR3: CATSRDYTQYF

size: many
V: TRBV14
CDR3: CASSQSMGLINEQFF

size: once
V: TRBV27
CDR3: CACADNYNEQYF

size: .
V: TRBV28
CDR3: CASRRQGSGNTIYF

size: .
V: TRBV5-1
CDR3: CASSLARTSGSNEQFF

size: many
V: TRBV11-3
CDR3: CASSLSPGANVLTF

size: .
V: TRBV4-3
CDR3: CASSQVPGLAGGPYNEQYF

size: .
V: TRBV9
CDR3: CASSGLAGNTDTQYF

size: many
V: TRBV20-1
CDR3: CSAPTSVGANVLTF

size: once
V: TRBV29-1
CDR3: CSVVTGRNQPQHF

size: few
V: TRBV5-1
CDR3: CASSSGTSYEQYF

size: once
V: TRBV12-3/TRBV12-4
CDR3: CASSTQGNNQPQHF

size: .
V: TRBV29-1
CDR3: CSVQTSGRVYEQYF

size: many
V: TRBV28
CDR3: CASVTGGTDTQYF

size: few
V: TRBV24-1
CDR3: CATGKRGAANTGELFF

size: .
V: TRBV29-1
CDR3: CSYRTGVYEQYF

size: few
V: TRBV24-1
CDR3: CATSRGAVSYNEQFF

size: .
V: TRBV4-2
CDR3: CASSLDGGENTEAFF

size: .
V: TRBV4-3
CDR3: CASSQPGRGEKLFF

size: .
V: TRBV6-5
CDR3: CASSYSAGEVYNEQYF

size: many
V: TRBV5-1
CDR3: CASSPGELTDTQYF

size: many
V: TRBV4-1
CDR3: CASSQTGTSGTNEQFF

size: .
V: TRBV7-9
CDR3: CASSPQRGAPLTGELFF

size: .
V: TRBV18
CDR3: CASRTSSAVDTQYF

size: many
V: TRBV9
CDR3: CASSVGGEIGTDTQYF

size: few
V: TRBV4-1
CDR3: CASSQDGGENTEAFF

size: many
V: TRBV5-1
CDR3: CASSGLAGSDEQFF

size: .
V: TRBV6-6
CDR3: CASSYTGHNEKLFF

size: many
V: TRBV6-2/TRBV6-3
CDR3: CASSYARGLSEPQHF

size: .
V: TRBV29-1
CDR3: CSVVDPGGYSDTQYF

size: .
V: TRBV20-1
CDR3: CSASRTGGMNTEAFF